These T cell receptor beta chains were read from a single sample in a study of blood T cells in healthy people across ages. TCRdb re-called the 5' RACE reads through MiXCR, storing one row per CDR3 protein. The sample contains 1.5 million to 1.8 million distinct CDR3 sequences, approximately 43% of which appear only once. The sequenced material came from blood. Source of these receptors: a woman aged 18-29 years in good health. CDR3s include the opening cysteine and the closing phenylalanine or tryptophan. A D gene is named only where the DNA matches it firmly. Size tells how often a clone was seen (once, few, many) or the class of an expanded clone, and some rows leave it out.

CDR3 length	V gene	J gene	clone size	D gene	CDR3 protein	CDR3 DNA
14	TRBV6-4	TRBJ1-6	-	-	CASRETILGSPLHF	TGTGCCAGCAGGGAGACAATCCTGGGCTCACCCCTCCACTTT
12	TRBV27	TRBJ2-2	-	-	CASNMGGGELFF	TGTGCCAGCAACATGGGCGGCGGGGAGCTGTTTTTT
16	TRBV18	TRBJ1-5	-	-	CASSPLGQSSNQPQHF	TGTGCCAGCTCACCGTTAGGACAGTCTAGCAATCAGCCCCAGCATTTT
13	TRBV6-2/TRBV6-3	TRBJ2-7	-	-	CASSLTGKNEQYF	TGTGCCAGCAGTCTTACAGGGAAGAACGAGCAGTACTTC
13	TRBV7-3	TRBJ2-1	-	-	CASSLIGLDDQFF	TGTGCCAGCAGCTTAATAGGGTTAGATGATCAGTTCTTC
18	TRBV12-3/TRBV12-4	TRBJ1-3	-	-	CASSPRLGTTFSGNTIYF	TGTGCCAGCAGTCCCCGTCTGGGAACCACCTTCTCTGGAAACACCATATATTTT
17	TRBV4-3	TRBJ2-1	few	TRBD2	CASSQYRWLAEYNEQFF	TGCGCCAGCAGCCAATATCGTTGGCTAGCGGAGTACAATGAGCAGTTCTTC
13	TRBV25-1	TRBJ1-2	-	-	CASSPSYTGPYTF	TGTGCCAGCTCGCCTTCTTACACAGGGCCCTACACCTTC
13	TRBV12-3/TRBV12-4	TRBJ2-3	-	TRBD1	CASRASQGATQYF	TGTGCCAGCAGGGCATCCCAGGGGGCTACGCAGTATTTT
16	TRBV4-1	TRBJ2-1	few	-	CASRNPGTVSYNEQFF	TGCGCCAGCAGAAACCCCGGGACGGTCTCCTACAATGAGCAGTTCTTC